Here is one TCR beta chain with its context. Trimming removed 5 bases from V and 0 bases from J; junction bases left unmatched: 3. Germline assignment: CDR1 SGHTA and CDR2 FQGNSA. This CDR3 has 15 residues. The data were taken from a study of blood T cell repertoires in COVID-19. Using immunoSEQ multiplex PCR, the repertoire was profiled, and TCRdb retains in-frame clones only, with some absent. The sample contains some 180,000 clones, approximately 91% of which appear only once. The J gene is TRBJ2-1, the V gene TRBV7-2; 8 bases fit TRBD2. The sequencing sample was made of peripheral blood. This clonotype originated in a man in his late teens or twenties with COVID-19, enrolled during active disease. CDR3 protein: CASSSSGASYNEQFF. CDR3 coding DNA: TGTGCCAGCAGCAGTAGCGGGGCCTCCTACAATGAGCAGTTCTTC. Drawing the rest from reference TRBV7-2 and TRBJ2-1, the complete variable domain is GAGVSQSPSNKVTEKGKDVELRCDPISGHTALYWYRQSLGQGLEFLIYFQGNSAPDKSGLPSDRFSAERTGGSVSTLTIQRTQQEDSAVYLCASSSSGASYNEQFFGPGTRLTVL.